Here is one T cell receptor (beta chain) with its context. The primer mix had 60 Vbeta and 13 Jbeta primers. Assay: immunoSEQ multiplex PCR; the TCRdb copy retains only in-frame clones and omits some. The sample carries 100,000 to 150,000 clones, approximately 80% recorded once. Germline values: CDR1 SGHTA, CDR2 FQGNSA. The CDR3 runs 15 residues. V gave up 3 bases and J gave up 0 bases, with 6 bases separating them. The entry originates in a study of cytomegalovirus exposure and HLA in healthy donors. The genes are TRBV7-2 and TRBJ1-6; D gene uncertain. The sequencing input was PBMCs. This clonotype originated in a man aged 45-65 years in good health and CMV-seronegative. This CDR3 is CASSFYSSYNSPLHF. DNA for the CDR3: TGTGCCAGCAGCTTCTATAGCTCCTATAATTCACCCCTCCACTTT. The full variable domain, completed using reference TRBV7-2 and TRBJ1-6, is GAGVSQSPSNKVTEKGKDVELRCDPISGHTALYWYRQSLGQGLEFLIYFQGNSAPDKSGLPSDRFSAERTGGSVSTLTIQRTQQEDSAVYLCASSFYSSYNSPLHFGNGTRLTVT.